These 2 T cell receptor beta chains originate from one sample sequenced in a study of post-analysis software for immune sequencing data. Carried by the TCR beta cDNA libraries were unique molecular identifiers. TCRdb passed the PCR reads through MiXCR, listing each CDR3 protein once. The table has over 150,000 distinct CDR3 sequences, about 30% seen once. These receptors are not linked to any known antigen. Study-wide results and caveats: Controls had lower frequencies than patients of about 5 TRBV segments, which included TRBV5-6, TRBV5-1 and TRBV20-1.

The sequencing input was blood. Every receptor here comes from a girl aged 10-17 years with multiple sclerosis.

Only one count was recorded for this clonotype. Given a much more abundant clone one base away, this may be a read error. The chain recombines TRBV9 with TRBJ2-5, with no clear D. CDR3 size: 13 residues. The germline V and J ends were trimmed by 2 bases and 11 bases, with 16 bases remaining between them. Germline V gives CDR1 SGDLS, CDR2 YYNGEE. The DNA of the CDR3 is TGTGCCAGCAGCGTGTACGCCTACAATGAGCAGTACTTC. It specifies CASSVYAYNEQYF.

This clonotype was counted at least ten times. The CDR3 protein is CSVERPGRTEAFF. The CDR3 region has the DNA TGCAGCGTTGAACGGCCGGGGAGGACTGAAGCTTTCTTT. This chain connects TRBV29-1 to TRBJ1-1; D unresolved. Germline values: CDR1 SQVTM, CDR2 ANQGSEA. CDR3 length equals 13 residues. Trimming pared 2 bases from V and 5 bases from J, leaving 12 bases between.